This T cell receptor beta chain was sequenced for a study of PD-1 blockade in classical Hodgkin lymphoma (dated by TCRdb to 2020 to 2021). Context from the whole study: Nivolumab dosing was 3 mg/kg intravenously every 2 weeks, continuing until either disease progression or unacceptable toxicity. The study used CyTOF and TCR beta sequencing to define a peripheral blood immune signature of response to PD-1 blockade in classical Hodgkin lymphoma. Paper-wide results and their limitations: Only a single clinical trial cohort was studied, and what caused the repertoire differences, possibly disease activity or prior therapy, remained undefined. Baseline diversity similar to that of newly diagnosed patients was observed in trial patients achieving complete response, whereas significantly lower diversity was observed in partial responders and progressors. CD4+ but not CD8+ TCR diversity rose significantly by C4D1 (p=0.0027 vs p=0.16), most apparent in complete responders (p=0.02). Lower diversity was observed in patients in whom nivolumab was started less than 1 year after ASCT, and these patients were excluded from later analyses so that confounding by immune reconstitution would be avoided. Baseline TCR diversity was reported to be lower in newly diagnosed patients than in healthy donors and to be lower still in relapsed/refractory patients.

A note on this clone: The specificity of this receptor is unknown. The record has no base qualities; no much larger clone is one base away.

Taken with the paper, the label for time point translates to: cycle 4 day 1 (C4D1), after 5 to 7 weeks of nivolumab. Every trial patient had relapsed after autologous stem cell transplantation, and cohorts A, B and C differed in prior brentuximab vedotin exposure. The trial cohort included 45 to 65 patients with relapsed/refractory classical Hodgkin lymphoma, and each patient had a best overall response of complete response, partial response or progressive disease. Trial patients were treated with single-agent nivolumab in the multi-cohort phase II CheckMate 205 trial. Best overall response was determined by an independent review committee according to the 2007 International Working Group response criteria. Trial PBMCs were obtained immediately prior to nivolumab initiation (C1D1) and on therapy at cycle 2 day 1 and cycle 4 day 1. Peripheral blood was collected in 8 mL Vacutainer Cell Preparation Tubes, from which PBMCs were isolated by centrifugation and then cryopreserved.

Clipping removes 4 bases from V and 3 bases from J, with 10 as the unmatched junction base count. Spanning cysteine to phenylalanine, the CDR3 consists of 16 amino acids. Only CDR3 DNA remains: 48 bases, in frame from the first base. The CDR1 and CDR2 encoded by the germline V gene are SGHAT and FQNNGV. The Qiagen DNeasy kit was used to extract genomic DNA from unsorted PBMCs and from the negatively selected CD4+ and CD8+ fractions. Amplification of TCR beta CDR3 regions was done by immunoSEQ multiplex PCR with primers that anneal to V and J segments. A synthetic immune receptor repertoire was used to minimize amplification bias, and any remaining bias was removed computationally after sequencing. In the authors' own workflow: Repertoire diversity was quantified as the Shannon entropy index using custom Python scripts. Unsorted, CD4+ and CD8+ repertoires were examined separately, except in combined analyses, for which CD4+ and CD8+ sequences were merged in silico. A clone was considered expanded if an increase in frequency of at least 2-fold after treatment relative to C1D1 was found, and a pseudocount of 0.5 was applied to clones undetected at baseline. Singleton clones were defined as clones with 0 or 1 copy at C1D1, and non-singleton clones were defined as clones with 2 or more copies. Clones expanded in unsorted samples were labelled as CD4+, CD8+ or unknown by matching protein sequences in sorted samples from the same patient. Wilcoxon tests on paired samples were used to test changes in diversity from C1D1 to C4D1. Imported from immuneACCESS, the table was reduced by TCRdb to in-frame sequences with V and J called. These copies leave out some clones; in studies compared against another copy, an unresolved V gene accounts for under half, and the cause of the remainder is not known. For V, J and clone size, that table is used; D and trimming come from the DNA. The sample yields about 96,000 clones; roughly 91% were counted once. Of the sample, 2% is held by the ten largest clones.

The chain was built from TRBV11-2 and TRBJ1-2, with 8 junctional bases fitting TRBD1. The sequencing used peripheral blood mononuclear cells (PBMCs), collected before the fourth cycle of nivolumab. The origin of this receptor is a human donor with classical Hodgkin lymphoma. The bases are TGTGCCAGCAGCTCCGTCGGACAGGGCTGGGACTATGGCTACACCTTC. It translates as CASSSVGQGWDYGYTF.